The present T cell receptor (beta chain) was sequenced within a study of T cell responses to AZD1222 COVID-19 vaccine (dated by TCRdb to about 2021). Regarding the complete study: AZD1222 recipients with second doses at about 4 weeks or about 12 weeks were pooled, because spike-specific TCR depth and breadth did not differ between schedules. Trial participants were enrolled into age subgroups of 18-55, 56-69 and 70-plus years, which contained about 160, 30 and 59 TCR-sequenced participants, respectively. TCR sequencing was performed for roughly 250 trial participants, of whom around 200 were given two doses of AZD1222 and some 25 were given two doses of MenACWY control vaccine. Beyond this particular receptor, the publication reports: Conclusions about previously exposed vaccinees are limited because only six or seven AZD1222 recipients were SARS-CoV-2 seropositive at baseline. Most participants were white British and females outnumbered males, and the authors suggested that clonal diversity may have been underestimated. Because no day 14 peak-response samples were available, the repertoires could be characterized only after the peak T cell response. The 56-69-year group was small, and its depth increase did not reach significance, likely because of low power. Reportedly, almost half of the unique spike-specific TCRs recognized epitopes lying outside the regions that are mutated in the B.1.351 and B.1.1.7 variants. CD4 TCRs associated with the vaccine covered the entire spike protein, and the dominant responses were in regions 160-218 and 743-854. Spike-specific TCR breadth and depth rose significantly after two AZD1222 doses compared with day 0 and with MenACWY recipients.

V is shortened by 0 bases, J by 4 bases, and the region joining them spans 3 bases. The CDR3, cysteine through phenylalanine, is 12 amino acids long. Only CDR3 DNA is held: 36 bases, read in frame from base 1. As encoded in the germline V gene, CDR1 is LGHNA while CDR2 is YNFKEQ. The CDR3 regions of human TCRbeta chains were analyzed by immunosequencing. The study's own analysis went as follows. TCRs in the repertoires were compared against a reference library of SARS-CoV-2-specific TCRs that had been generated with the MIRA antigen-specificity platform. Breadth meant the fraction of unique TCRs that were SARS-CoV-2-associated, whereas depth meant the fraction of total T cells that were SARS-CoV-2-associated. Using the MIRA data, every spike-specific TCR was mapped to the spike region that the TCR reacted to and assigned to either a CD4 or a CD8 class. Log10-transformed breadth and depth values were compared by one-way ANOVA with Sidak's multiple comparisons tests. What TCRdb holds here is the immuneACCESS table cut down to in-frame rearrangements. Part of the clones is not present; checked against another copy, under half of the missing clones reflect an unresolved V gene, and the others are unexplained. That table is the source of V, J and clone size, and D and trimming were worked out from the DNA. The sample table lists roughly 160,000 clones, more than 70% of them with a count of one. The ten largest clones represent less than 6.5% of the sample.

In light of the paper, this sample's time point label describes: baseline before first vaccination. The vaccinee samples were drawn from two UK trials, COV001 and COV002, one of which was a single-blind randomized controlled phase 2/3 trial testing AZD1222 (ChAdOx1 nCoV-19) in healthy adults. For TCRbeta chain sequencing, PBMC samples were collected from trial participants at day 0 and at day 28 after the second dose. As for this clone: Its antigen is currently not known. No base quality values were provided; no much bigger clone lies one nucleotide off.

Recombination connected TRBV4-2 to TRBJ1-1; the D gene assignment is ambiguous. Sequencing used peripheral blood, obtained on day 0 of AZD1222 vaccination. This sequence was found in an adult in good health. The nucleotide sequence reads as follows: TGTGCCAGCAGCCAAGAATCCACTGAAGCTTTCTTT. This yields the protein CASSQESTEAFF.